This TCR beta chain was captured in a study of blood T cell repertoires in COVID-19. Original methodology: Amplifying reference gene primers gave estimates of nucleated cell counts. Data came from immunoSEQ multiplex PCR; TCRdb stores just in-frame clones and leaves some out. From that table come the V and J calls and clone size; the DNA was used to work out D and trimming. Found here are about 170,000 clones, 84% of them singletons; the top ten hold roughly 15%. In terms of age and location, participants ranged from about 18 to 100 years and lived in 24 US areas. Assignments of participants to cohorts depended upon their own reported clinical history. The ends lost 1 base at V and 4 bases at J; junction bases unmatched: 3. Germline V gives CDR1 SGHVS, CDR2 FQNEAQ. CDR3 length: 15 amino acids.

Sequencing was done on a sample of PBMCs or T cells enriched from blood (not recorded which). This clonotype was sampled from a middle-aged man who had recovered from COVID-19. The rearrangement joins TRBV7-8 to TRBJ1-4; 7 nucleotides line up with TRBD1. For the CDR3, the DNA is TGTGCCAGCAGCTTAGAGACAGGGCTTAATGAAAAACTGTTTTTT. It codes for CASSLETGLNEKLFF.